The 10 T cell receptor beta chains reported below all come from one sample, sequenced in a study of T cell repertoires in aging, cancer and after chemotherapy. A mixed TRB-A/B primer pool amplified rearranged TRB by multiplex touch-down PCR. MiXCR was run by TCRdb on the multiplex PCR reads, yielding one entry per CDR3 protein. The sample includes around 1,200 distinct CDR3 sequences, more than 15% seen only once; the top ten take about 15%. Peripheral blood genomic DNA, not sorted cells or RNA, was the template. Sequenced sample: blood. The receptors originated from a human donor with a solid tumor.

The gene calls are TRBV27 and TRBJ1-1, with TRBD1 matching over 8 bases. Trimming at V came to 4 bases and at J to 7 bases, leaving 14 bases not matched to a gene. Germline CDR1 MNHEY, CDR2 SMNVEV (reference sequence). CDR3 size: 16 residues. The CDR3 DNA sequence: TGTGCCAGCAGTTCCAGTGGGCCAGGGGGCCGGGTTGAAGCTTTCTTT. As protein: CASSSSGPGGRVEAFF.

By sample fraction, this clonotype is medium-sized (0.01 to 0.1%). The chain is built from TRBV19 and TRBJ2-1; D gene unclear. CDR1 is LNHDA and CDR2 is SQIVND in the germline V gene (reference sequence). There are 12 residues in the CDR3. Trimming removed 2 bases at V and 13 bases at J, with 12 bases between. The CDR3, as DNA: TGTGCCAGTAGTATATTGGGGTCGGTACAGTTCTTC. Translating gives CASSILGSVQFF.

The chain links TRBV6-2 or TRBV6-3 to TRBJ1-6, with D possibly TRBD1 on 5 matching bases. This CDR3 region has 12 residues. Germline-derived CDR1 and CDR2 are MNHEY and SVGEGT. V was trimmed by 7 bases and J by 7 bases, leaving 8 bases between them. CDR3 residues: CASKGRNSPLHF. CDR3 DNA: TGTGCCAGCAAGGGGAGGAATTCACCCCTCCACTTT.

This clonotype was seen a few times. The chain links TRBV14 to TRBJ1-2; D unresolved. This CDR3 is built from 14 residues. The V end lost 5 bases, the J end lost 4 bases, and 14 bases lay between the germline ends. CDR1 SGHDN and CDR2 FVKESK come from the germline V gene. This chain's CDR3 is CASSTSGMGYGYTF. DNA for the CDR3: TGTGCCAGCAGCACAAGTGGTATGGGCTATGGCTACACCTTC.

This clonotype was counted between two and nine times. This CDR3 is CSAPHSGYTF. CDR3 nucleotides: TGCAGTGCTCCCCATTCAGGCTACACCTTC. The J gene is TRBJ1-2, the V gene TRBV20-1; D is uncertain. Germline assignment: CDR1 DFQATT and CDR2 SNEGSKA (reference sequence). The CDR3 runs to 10 residues. The V and J ends lost 5 bases and 8 bases respectively, with 9 bases between them.

The V call is TRBV7-2, the J call TRBJ2-2, with TRBD2 matching 11 bases. Germline CDR1 and CDR2: SGHTA and FQGNSA. Trimming removed 5 bases from V and 0 bases from J; junction bases left unmatched: 5. The CDR3 consists of 17 residues. The chain's CDR3 is CASSILAGGANTGELFF. The CDR3 region has the DNA TGTGCCAGCAGCATCCTAGCGGGGGGCGCGAACACCGGGGAGCTGTTTTTT. Full variable domain (outside the CDR3, taken from reference TRBV7-2 and TRBJ2-2): GAGVSQSPSNKVTEKGKDVELRCDPISGHTALYWYRQSLGQGLEFLIYFQGNSAPDKSGLPSDRFSAERTGGSVSTLTIQRTQQEDSAVYLCASSILAGGANTGELFFGEGSRLTVL.

V usage is TRBV12-3 or TRBV12-4 and J usage is TRBJ1-1, with a possible D match to TRBD1 (6 bases). The V end was cut by 5 bases, the J end by 0 bases, with 10 bases between. The CDR3 sequence is 14 residues long. The CDR3, as DNA: TGTGCCAGCAGTCAAAGGGGGTTGAACACTGAAGCTTTCTTT. Translating it yields CASSQRGLNTEAFF.

Sample share makes this clonotype medium-sized. This chain joins TRBV4-3 and TRBJ1-2; no reliable D call. Germline CDR1 LGHNA, CDR2 YSLEER. This CDR3 is 17 amino acids long. The V and J ends lost 0 bases and 4 bases respectively, with 18 bases between them. CDR3 region: CASSQDVSGLRSYGYTF. CDR3 nucleotides: TGCGCCAGCAGCCAAGACGTGAGCGGACTGAGGAGCTATGGCTACACCTTC.

About this clonotype: A much larger clone lies one base from this, so it may be a read error. V and J are TRBV27 and TRBJ2-6; D is unclear. The length of the CDR3 is 13 residues. Germline CDR1 and CDR2: MNHEY and SMNVEV (reference sequence). CDR3 residues: CANSDSGANVLTF. The CDR3 DNA reads as TGTGCCAACAGTGACTCTGGGGCCAACGTCCTGACTTTC.

In its sample, this clonotype was seen a few times. V and J are TRBV6-2 or TRBV6-3 and TRBJ2-6, with D perhaps matching TRBD1 or TRBD2 (6 bases each). This CDR3 has 17 residues. V was shortened by 6 bases and J by 1 base, with 16 bases between the two germline ends. The germline V gene has CDR1 MNHEY and CDR2 SVGEGT. The CDR3 DNA sequence: TGTGCCAGCAGGTCCTTGGGGGGCAAATCTGGGGCCAACGTCCTGACTTTC. It specifies CASRSLGGKSGANVLTF.